This note documents a single TCR beta chain sequence. Its antigen is as yet unknown. CDR1 is MGHDK, CDR2 SYGVNS, per germline. The CDR3 has 14 residues. V was pared by 6 bases and J by 9 bases, with 18 bases between. The assay was immunoSEQ multiplex PCR, and TCRdb's table has in-frame clones only and misses some. The sample has over 60,000 clones, roughly 92% seen once. This sample stems from a study of PD-1 blockade in classical Hodgkin lymphoma. Whole-study findings and limits: Compared with healthy donors, newly diagnosed patients reportedly showed lower baseline TCR diversity.

Time point meaning: newly diagnosed, previously untreated cHL patient sample. The clonotype was recovered from a human donor with classical Hodgkin lymphoma. The chain combines TRBV25-1 with TRBJ2-1; D call uncertain. The specimen was peripheral blood mononuclear cells (PBMCs). The CDR3 bases are TGTGCCAGCAGGGCGAGTTTTGGTTGGAGTGAGCAGTTCTTC. It yields the protein CASRASFGWSEQFF.